This TCR beta chain comes out of a study of Graves' ophthalmopathy and Graves' hyperthyroidism. This clonotype was seen a handful of times. Its specificity is unknown. Findings and limits, study-wide: Classification of ophthalmopathy versus stable hyperthyroidism by a 13-signature model yielded around 88% sensitivity and just over 80% specificity. Blood also held most thyroid clonotypes expanded above 0.001 frequency.

Transcripts of RNA were the source for amplifying TCR beta CDR3 regions. A first-round RT-PCR used HTBI primers, followed by a second-round multiplex PCR. TCRdb reprocessed the multiplex PCR reads with MiXCR, giving one entry per CDR3 protein. Among about 740,000 distinct CDR3 sequences listed, around 40% were seen once. Ineligible for inclusion were patients with other autoimmune diseases, uncontrolled infections, pregnancy or lactation. This clonotype was sampled from an adult man with Graves' ophthalmopathy. Sequencing was carried out using peripheral blood.

The CDR3: CASSLLVSSYEQYF. CDR3 nucleotide sequence: TGTGCCAGCAGCTTATTGGTGAGCTCCTACGAGCAGTACTTC. The chain employs TRBV11-1 and TRBJ2-7; no reliable D call. V dropped 2 bases and J dropped 0 bases, with 8 bases sitting between them. This CDR3 spans 14 amino acids. The germline V gene encodes CDR1 SGHAT and CDR2 FQDESV (reference sequence).